These 8 T cell receptor beta chains were all obtained from the same sample, sequenced in a study of shared T cell receptors in the human thymus. Sequencing was performed with immunoSEQ multiplex PCR; in TCRdb, only in-frame clones are kept and a portion is missing. The top ten hold about 0.01% of the sample, which has hundreds of thousands of clones, approximately 87% seen once. These data also featured in a second study, about human thymus T cells.

The specimen sequenced was thymocytes. The receptors come from a boy under three years old with a congenital heart defect.

The chain joins TRBV29-1 to TRBJ2-5; a weak D match, TRBD2 (5 bases). The CDR3 totals 13 residues. Per germline, CDR1 SQVTM and CDR2 ANQGSEA. V was clipped by 6 bases and J by 2 bases, with 13 bases between them. CDR3 region: CSVEGAAQETQYF. CDR3 bases: TGCAGCGTAGAGGGAGCAGCACAAGAGACCCAGTACTTC.

The chain joins TRBV10-2 to TRBJ2-7, with 8 bases aligning to TRBD2. Unmatched junction bases numbered 10, after V lost 8 bases and J lost 1 base. CDR3 length: 15 amino acids. Germline CDR1 is WSHSY and CDR2 is SAAADI. The CDR3 is CASRSGLAGSYEQYF. CDR3 in DNA: TGCGCCAGCCGATCAGGGCTAGCGGGTTCCTACGAGCAGTACTTC.

The rearrangement uses TRBV29-1 and TRBJ1-2; tentative D call: TRBD1 (5 bases). Germline V gene lookup returns CDR1 SQVTM and CDR2 ANQGSEA. The CDR3 totals 14 residues. V was pared by 1 base and J by 4 bases, with 13 bases between. CDR3 region: CSVEGAQGTYGYTF. The CDR3 bases are TGCAGCGTTGAAGGAGCGCAGGGCACCTATGGCTACACCTTC.

The rearrangement uses TRBV27 and TRBJ1-2, with D possibly being TRBD1 (5 bases). Germline V gene data show CDR1 as MNHEY and CDR2 as SMNVEV (reference sequence). V shed 0 bases and J shed 6 bases, with 11 bases lying between them. CDR3 length: 14 residues. CDR3 DNA sequence: TGTGCCAGCAGTTTATCAGCAGGGAAGAATGGCTACACCTTC. It specifies CASSLSAGKNGYTF.

The J gene is TRBJ1-2, the V gene TRBV27; D might be TRBD1 (6 bases). Germline V gene data show CDR1 as MNHEY and CDR2 as SMNVEV (reference sequence). There are 15 residues in the CDR3. Trimming cost V 3 bases and J 2 bases, with 13 bases left between them. Written as DNA, the CDR3 is TGTGCCAGCAGTTTTATTGGACAGTTCAACTATGGCTACACCTTC. The encoded protein is CASSFIGQFNYGYTF.

The chain combines TRBV6-4 with TRBJ2-2; TRBD2 matches at 7 bases. Losses at the gene ends were 2 bases for V and 2 bases for J; bases not matched to a gene: 5. The germline V gene encodes CDR1 MRHNA and CDR2 SNTAGT. The CDR3 length is 16 residues. The CDR3 is CASSDREDANTGELFF. CDR3 nucleotide sequence: TGTGCCAGCAGTGACCGGGAGGATGCAAACACCGGGGAGCTGTTTTTT.

V and J are TRBV7-8 and TRBJ2-7; TRBD2 might be the D (6 bases). The CDR3 is 15 residues long. Trimming left V 2 bases short and J 5 bases short, with 16 bases between. CDR1 and CDR2 (germline): SGHVS, FQNEAQ. CDR3 loop: CASSLTREYYNEQYF. CDR3 coding DNA: TGTGCCAGCAGCTTAACACGGGAGTATTATAACGAGCAGTACTTC. Supplemented by reference TRBV7-8 and TRBJ2-7, the full variable domain reads GAGVSQSPRYKVAKRGQDVALRCDPISGHVSLFWYQQALGQGPEFLTYFQNEAQLDKSGLPSDRFFAERPEGSVSTLKIQRTQQEDSAVYLCASSLTREYYNEQYFGPGTRLTVT.

The V gene is TRBV7-8, the J gene TRBJ2-4, with 8 nucleotides matching TRBD1. Losses at the gene ends were 5 bases for V and 5 bases for J; bases not matched to a gene: 11. Germline V gene data show CDR1 as SGHVS and CDR2 as FQNEAQ. This CDR3 comprises 16 residues. The CDR3 reads CASSADGLRGQNIQYF. Written as DNA, the CDR3 is TGTGCCAGCAGCGCAGACGGGCTCAGGGGGCAAAACATTCAGTACTTC. Using reference TRBV7-8 and TRBJ2-4 for the parts outside the CDR3, the full variable domain is GAGVSQSPRYKVAKRGQDVALRCDPISGHVSLFWYQQALGQGPEFLTYFQNEAQLDKSGLPSDRFFAERPEGSVSTLKIQRTQQEDSAVYLCASSADGLRGQNIQYFGAGTRLSVL.